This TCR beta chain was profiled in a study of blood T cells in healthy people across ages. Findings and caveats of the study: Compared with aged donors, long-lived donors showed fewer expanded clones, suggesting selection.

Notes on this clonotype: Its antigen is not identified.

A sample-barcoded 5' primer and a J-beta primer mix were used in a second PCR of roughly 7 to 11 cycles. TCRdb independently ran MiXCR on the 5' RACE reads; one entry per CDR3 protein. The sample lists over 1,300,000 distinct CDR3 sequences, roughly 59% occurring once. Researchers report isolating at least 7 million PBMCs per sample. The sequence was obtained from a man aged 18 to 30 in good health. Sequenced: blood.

CDR3 sequence (DNA): TGTGCCAGCAGTCAGACAGGGGACATTCAGTACTTC. This encodes CASSQTGDIQYF. The V gene is TRBV12-3 or TRBV12-4, the J gene TRBJ2-7, with TRBD1 matching over 8 bases. The DNA end is a closer match to TRBJ2-4, so the J assignment may be wrong. The CDR3 is 12 residues long.